This T cell receptor (beta chain) originates from a study of immune heterogeneity within non-small cell lung tumors. Findings and caveats of the study: Comparison across individual patients showed largely distinct high-frequency T-cell receptor beta clonotypes. Within a patient, dominant CDR3 beta clonotypes were shared across sites, though different locations had unique frequent clones.

In regard to this clonotype: The antigen remains unidentified. A read error is possible here, since a much larger clone lies one base away.

The TCR beta CDR3 region underwent multiplex PCR amplification with 32 V and 13 J primers. TCRdb re-called the multiplex PCR reads with MiXCR, one entry per CDR3 protein. The repertoire includes approximately 4,300 distinct CDR3 sequences, about 25% of them detected once, and roughly 9.8% sits in the top ten. Template input, which was bulk tumor genomic DNA, totaled approximately 600 ng per sample. Every primary tumor yielded several biopsies, spaced far apart, that were taken during surgery. Untreated, newly diagnosed non-small cell lung cancer patients underwent curative surgery. Germline CDR1 SEHNR, CDR2 FQNEAQ (reference sequence). The CDR3 runs to 17 residues.

The receptor was isolated from a man aged 50 to 60 with non-small cell lung cancer. The chain employs TRBV7-9 and TRBJ2-5; TRBD2 matches at 11 bases. Sequencing was carried out using lung tumor tissue. CDR3 in DNA: TGTGCCAGCATCTTAAGACTAGCGGGGAGGGAAAAAGAGACCCAGTACTTC. Translation gives CASILRLAGREKETQYF.